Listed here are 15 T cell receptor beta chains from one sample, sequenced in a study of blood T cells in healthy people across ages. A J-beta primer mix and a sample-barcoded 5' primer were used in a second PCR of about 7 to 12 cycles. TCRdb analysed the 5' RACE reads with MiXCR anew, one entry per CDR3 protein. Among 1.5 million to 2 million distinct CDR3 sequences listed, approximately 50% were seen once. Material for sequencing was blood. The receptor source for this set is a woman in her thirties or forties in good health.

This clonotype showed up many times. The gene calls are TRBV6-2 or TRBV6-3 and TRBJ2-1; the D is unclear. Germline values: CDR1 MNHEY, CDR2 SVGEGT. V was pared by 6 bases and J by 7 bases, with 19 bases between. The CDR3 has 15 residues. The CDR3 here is CASRNPGPPRNEQFF. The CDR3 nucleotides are TGTGCCAGCAGAAATCCAGGCCCCCCAAGGAATGAGCAGTTCTTC.

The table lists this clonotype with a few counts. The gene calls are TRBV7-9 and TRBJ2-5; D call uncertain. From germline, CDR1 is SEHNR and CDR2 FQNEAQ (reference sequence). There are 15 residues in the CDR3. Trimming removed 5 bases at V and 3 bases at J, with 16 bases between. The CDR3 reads CASSPYPAAEETQYF. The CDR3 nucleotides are TGTGCCAGCAGCCCTTATCCGGCGGCCGAAGAGACCCAGTACTTC.

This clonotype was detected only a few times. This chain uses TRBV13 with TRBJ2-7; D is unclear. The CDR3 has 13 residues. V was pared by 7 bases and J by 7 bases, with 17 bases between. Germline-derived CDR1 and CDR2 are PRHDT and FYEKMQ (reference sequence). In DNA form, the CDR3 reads TGTGCCAGCACTAAAGTCGGCCGGTCGGAGCAGTACTTC. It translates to CASTKVGRSEQYF. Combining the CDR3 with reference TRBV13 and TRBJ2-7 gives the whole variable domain AAGVIQSPRHLIKEKRETATLKCYPIPRHDTVYWYQQGPGQDPQFLISFYEKMQSDKGSIPDRFSAQQFSDYHSELNMSSLELGDSALYFCASTKVGRSEQYFGPGTRLTVT.

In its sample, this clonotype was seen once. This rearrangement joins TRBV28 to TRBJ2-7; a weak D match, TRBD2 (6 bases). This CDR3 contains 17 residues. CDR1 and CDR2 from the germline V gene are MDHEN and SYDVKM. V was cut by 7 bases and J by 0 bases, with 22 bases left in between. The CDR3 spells CASTGERGAGNSYEQYF. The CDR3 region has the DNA TGTGCCAGCACCGGGGAGAGAGGGGCGGGGAACTCCTACGAGCAGTACTTC.

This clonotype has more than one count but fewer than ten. CDR3 sequence (DNA): TGTGCCAGCAGTATAGGGACTAGCGGGGCCCTAGCCAAAAACATTCAGTACTTC. The encoded protein is CASSIGTSGALAKNIQYF. The chain employs TRBV27 and TRBJ2-4, with TRBD2 matching 13 bases. Germline assignment: CDR1 MNHEY and CDR2 SMNVEV (reference sequence). The J segment lost 0 bases and the V segment lost 5 bases, leaving 7 bases of the junction unmatched. This CDR3 region has 18 residues.

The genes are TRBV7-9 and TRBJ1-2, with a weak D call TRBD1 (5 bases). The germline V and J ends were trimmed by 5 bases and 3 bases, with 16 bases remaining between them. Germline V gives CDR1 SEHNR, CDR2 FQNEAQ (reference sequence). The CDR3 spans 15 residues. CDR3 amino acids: CASSPPGRSDYGYTF. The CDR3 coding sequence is TGTGCCAGCAGCCCCCCAGGGCGATCGGACTATGGCTACACCTTC.

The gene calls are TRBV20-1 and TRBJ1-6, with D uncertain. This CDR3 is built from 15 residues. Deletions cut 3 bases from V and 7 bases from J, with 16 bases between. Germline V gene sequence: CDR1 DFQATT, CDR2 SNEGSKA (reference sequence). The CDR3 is CSARSRTPSNSPLHF. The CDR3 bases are TGCAGTGCTAGGAGCAGAACTCCCTCAAATTCACCCCTCCACTTT.

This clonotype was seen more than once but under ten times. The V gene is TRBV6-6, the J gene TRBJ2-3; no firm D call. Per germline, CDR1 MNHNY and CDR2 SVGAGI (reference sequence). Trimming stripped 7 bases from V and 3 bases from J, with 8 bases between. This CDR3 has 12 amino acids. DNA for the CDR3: TGTGCCAGCAAGGCTCTTACAGATACGCAGTATTTT. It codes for CASKALTDTQYF.

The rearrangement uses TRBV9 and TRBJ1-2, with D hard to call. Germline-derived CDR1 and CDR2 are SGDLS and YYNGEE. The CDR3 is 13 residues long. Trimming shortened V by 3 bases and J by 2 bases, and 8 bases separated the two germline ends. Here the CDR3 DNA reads TGTGCCAGCAGCGACGGCTTAAACTATGGCTACACCTTC. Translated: CASSDGLNYGYTF.

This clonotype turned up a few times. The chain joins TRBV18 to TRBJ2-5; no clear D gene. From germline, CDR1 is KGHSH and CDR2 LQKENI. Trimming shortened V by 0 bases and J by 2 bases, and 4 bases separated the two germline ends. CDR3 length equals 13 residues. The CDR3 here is CASSPPEQETQYF. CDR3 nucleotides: TGTGCCAGCTCACCACCGGAACAAGAGACCCAGTACTTC.

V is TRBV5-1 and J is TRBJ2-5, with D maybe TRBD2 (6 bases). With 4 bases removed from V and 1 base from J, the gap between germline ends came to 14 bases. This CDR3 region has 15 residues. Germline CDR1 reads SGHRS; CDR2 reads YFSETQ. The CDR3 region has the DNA TGCGCCAGCAGCCTGGAGGGGAATTTCCAAGAGACCCAGTACTTC. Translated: CASSLEGNFQETQYF.

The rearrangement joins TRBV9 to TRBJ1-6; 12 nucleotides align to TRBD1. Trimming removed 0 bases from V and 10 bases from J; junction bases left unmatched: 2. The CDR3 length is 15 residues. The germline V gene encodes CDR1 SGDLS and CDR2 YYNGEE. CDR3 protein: CASSVAGTGGSPLHF. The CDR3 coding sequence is TGTGCCAGCAGCGTAGCGGGGACAGGGGGCTCACCCCTCCACTTT.

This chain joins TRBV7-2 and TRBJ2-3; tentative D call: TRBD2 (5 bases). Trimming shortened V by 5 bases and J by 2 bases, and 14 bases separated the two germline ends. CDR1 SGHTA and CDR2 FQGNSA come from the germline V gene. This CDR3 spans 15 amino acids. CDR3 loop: CASSRSGPTTDTQYF. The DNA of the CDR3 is TGTGCCAGCAGCCGGAGCGGACCGACCACAGATACGCAGTATTTT.

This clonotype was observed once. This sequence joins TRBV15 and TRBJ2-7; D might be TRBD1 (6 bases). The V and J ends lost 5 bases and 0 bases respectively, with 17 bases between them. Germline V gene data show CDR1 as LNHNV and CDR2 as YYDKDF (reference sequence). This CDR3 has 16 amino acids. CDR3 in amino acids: CATSGDLRGHSYEQYF. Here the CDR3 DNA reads TGTGCCACCAGCGGCGATCTCAGGGGTCACTCCTACGAGCAGTACTTC.

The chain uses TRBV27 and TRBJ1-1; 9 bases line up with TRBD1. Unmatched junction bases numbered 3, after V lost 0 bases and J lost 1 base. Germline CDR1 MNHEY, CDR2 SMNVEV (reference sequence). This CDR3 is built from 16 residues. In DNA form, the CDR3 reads TGTGCCAGCAGTTTATCCCGGGGACAGGGGAACACTGAAGCTTTCTTT. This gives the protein CASSLSRGQGNTEAFF.